This T cell receptor beta chain derives from a study of T cell clonotyping in hematopoietic cell transplantation. As for the study in general: Recipients' pretransplant samples followed cytoreduction. Findings and caveats of the study: After transplant, recipient diversity fell while pathologically expanded clonotypes grew through day 180.

The data were produced by immunoSEQ multiplex PCR, yet TCRdb's version contains in-frame clones alone and is incomplete. The sample yields roughly 46,000 clones, 82% seen once. The sample's time point: recipient sample about 28 days before transplant, after cytoreduction. Recipient blood drawn about 28 days pretransplant and days 30, 100, 180 after. Regarding this clone: Antigen: not known.

The V end lost 8 bases, the J end lost 1 base, and 12 bases lay between the germline ends. This CDR3 has 13 amino acids. Germline CDR1 is SNHLY and CDR2 is FYNNEI. This receptor was taken from a man in his fifties or sixties with myelodysplastic syndrome. Some clones in this sample may be carry-over from other donors' samples. The V call is TRBV2, the J call TRBJ2-7; D might be TRBD2 (6 bases). Sequenced material: peripheral blood mononuclear cells, taken before stem cell transplant. As DNA, the CDR3 is TGTGCCAGCGGAGGGGTCTTTTCCTACGAGCAGTACTTC. Translating it yields CASGGVFSYEQYF.